Listed below are T cell receptor beta chains from one sample, sequenced in a study of shared clonotypes between healthy human individuals. The data were produced by immunoSEQ multiplex PCR, yet TCRdb's version contains in-frame clones alone and is incomplete. The table lists roughly 170,000 clones, approximately 70% of them singletons. Sequencing used memory CD4+ T cells sorted from blood. The receptors were sampled from a man aged 25 to 40 in good health. The CDR3 runs from the conserved cysteine through the conserved F or W. D genes are given only for firm matches. A clone size is listed for some rows: how often the clone was seen (once, few, many), or a class if it is expanded.

d_call: .; clone_size: .; v_call: TRBV21-1; j_call: TRBJ1-2; cdr3_aa: CASSKLRDPSYGYTF; cdr3_nt: TGTGCCAGCAGCAAATTGAGGGACCCAAGCTATGGCTACACCTTC
d_call: .; clone_size: .; v_call: TRBV25-1; j_call: TRBJ2-5; cdr3_aa: CASSESSQTQETQYF; cdr3_nt: TGTGCCAGCAGTGAATCAAGTCAGACCCAAGAGACCCAGTACTTC
d_call: .; clone_size: .; v_call: TRBV5-4; j_call: TRBJ1-1; cdr3_aa: CASSLDRQVRNTEAFF; cdr3_nt: TGTGCCAGCAGCTTAGATCGACAGGTACGGAACACTGAAGCTTTCTTT
d_call: TRBD1; clone_size: .; v_call: TRBV6-6; j_call: TRBJ1-5; cdr3_aa: CASSPGQLFNQPQHF; cdr3_nt: TGTGCCAGCAGCCCGGGACAGCTATTCAATCAGCCCCAGCATTTT
d_call: .; clone_size: .; v_call: TRBV5-8; j_call: TRBJ2-1; cdr3_aa: CASSLGDTYNEQFF; cdr3_nt: TGTGCCAGCAGCTTGGGGGACACCTACAATGAGCAGTTCTTC
d_call: TRBD1; clone_size: many; v_call: TRBV5-1; j_call: TRBJ1-5; cdr3_aa: CASRPTGANQPQHF; cdr3_nt: TGCGCCAGCAGACCGACAGGGGCAAATCAGCCCCAGCATTTT
d_call: .; clone_size: .; v_call: TRBV19; j_call: TRBJ1-5; cdr3_aa: CASGSLFQPQHF; cdr3_nt: TGTGCCAGTGGTTCTTTATTTCAGCCCCAGCATTTT
d_call: .; clone_size: .; v_call: TRBV16; j_call: TRBJ2-7; cdr3_aa: CASSRDGYEQYF; cdr3_nt: TGTGCCAGCAGCCGGGACGGCTACGAGCAGTACTTC
d_call: TRBD2; clone_size: .; v_call: TRBV5-5; j_call: TRBJ2-7; cdr3_aa: CASSLERVAGDEQYF; cdr3_nt: TGTGCCAGCAGCTTGGAGCGGGTAGCGGGAGACGAGCAGTACTTC
d_call: .; clone_size: .; v_call: TRBV5-4; j_call: TRBJ2-7; cdr3_aa: CASSLVLGKSYEQYF; cdr3_nt: TGTGCCAGCAGCTTGGTTCTCGGGAAATCCTACGAGCAGTACTTC
d_call: TRBD1; clone_size: .; v_call: TRBV25-1; j_call: TRBJ2-1; cdr3_aa: CASSDPGTGDNEQFF; cdr3_nt: TGTGCCAGCAGTGACCCCGGGACAGGGGACAATGAGCAGTTCTTC
d_call: .; clone_size: .; v_call: TRBV10-3; j_call: TRBJ2-1; cdr3_aa: CAISELGGGYNEQFF; cdr3_nt: TGTGCCATCAGTGAATTGGGGGGCGGGTACAATGAGCAGTTCTTC
d_call: .; clone_size: .; v_call: TRBV5-1; j_call: TRBJ1-1; cdr3_aa: CASSPEAGDTEAFF; cdr3_nt: TGCGCCAGCAGCCCGGAGGCGGGGGACACTGAAGCTTTCTTT
d_call: .; clone_size: .; v_call: TRBV12-5; j_call: TRBJ2-1; cdr3_aa: CASGLALMGTNEQFF; cdr3_nt: TGTGCTAGTGGTTTGGCCCTGATGGGTACCAATGAGCAGTTCTTC
d_call: .; clone_size: .; v_call: TRBV5-5; j_call: TRBJ2-5; cdr3_aa: CASSLPLAQETQYF; cdr3_nt: TGTGCCAGCAGCTTGCCACTAGCCCAAGAGACCCAGTACTTC
d_call: TRBD2; clone_size: .; v_call: TRBV6-5; j_call: TRBJ2-1; cdr3_aa: CASSSPSGYNEQFF; cdr3_nt: TGTGCCAGCAGCTCTCCTAGCGGTTACAATGAGCAGTTCTTC
d_call: .; clone_size: .; v_call: TRBV28; j_call: TRBJ1-2; cdr3_aa: CASSFGGGYGYTF; cdr3_nt: TGTGCCAGCAGTTTTGGCGGGGGGTATGGCTACACCTTC
d_call: .; clone_size: .; v_call: TRBV5-5; j_call: TRBJ1-1; cdr3_aa: CASRPTPKGTEAFF; cdr3_nt: TGTGCCAGCAGGCCGACCCCTAAAGGGACTGAAGCTTTCTTT
d_call: TRBD1; clone_size: .; v_call: TRBV6-6; j_call: TRBJ1-5; cdr3_aa: CASSLTGGSNQPQHF; cdr3_nt: TGTGCCAGCAGCTTAACAGGGGGGTCAAATCAGCCCCAGCATTTT
d_call: TRBD1; clone_size: .; v_call: TRBV5-1; j_call: TRBJ2-3; cdr3_aa: CASFRGQGAGDTQYF; cdr3_nt: TGCGCCAGCTTCAGAGGACAGGGGGCCGGAGATACGCAGTATTTT
d_call: TRBD1; clone_size: .; v_call: TRBV9; j_call: TRBJ2-5; cdr3_aa: CASSRGQQETQYF; cdr3_nt: TGTGCCAGCAGCCGGGGACAGCAAGAGACCCAGTACTTC
d_call: .; clone_size: .; v_call: TRBV4-3; j_call: TRBJ2-2; cdr3_aa: CASSQVIRSGANTGELFF; cdr3_nt: TGCGCCAGCAGCCAAGTTATCCGCTCGGGGGCGAACACCGGGGAGCTGTTTTTT
d_call: .; clone_size: .; v_call: TRBV9; j_call: TRBJ2-5; cdr3_aa: CASSPDLQTQYF; cdr3_nt: TGTGCCAGCAGCCCCGATCTGCAGACCCAGTACTTC
d_call: .; clone_size: .; v_call: TRBV2; j_call: TRBJ1-2; cdr3_aa: CASSEGEDYGYTF; cdr3_nt: TGTGCCAGCAGTGAAGGGGAAGACTATGGCTACACCTTC
d_call: TRBD2; clone_size: .; v_call: TRBV5-1; j_call: TRBJ2-1; cdr3_aa: CASRPGLAGGEQFF; cdr3_nt: TGCGCCAGCAGGCCAGGACTAGCGGGAGGGGAGCAGTTCTTC
d_call: TRBD2; clone_size: few; v_call: TRBV5-1; j_call: TRBJ2-1; cdr3_aa: CASRPGLADGNEQFF; cdr3_nt: TGCGCCAGCAGGCCGGGACTAGCGGATGGGAATGAGCAGTTCTTC
d_call: TRBD2; clone_size: many; v_call: TRBV5-5; j_call: TRBJ2-1; cdr3_aa: CASSLGLAGIYEQFF; cdr3_nt: TGTGCCAGCAGCTTGGGACTAGCGGGGATCTATGAGCAGTTCTTC
d_call: .; clone_size: once; v_call: TRBV20-1; j_call: TRBJ1-1; cdr3_aa: CRAGGEEAFF; cdr3_nt: TGCAGGGCCGGGGGGGAGGAAGCTTTCTTT
d_call: .; clone_size: .; v_call: TRBV25-1; j_call: TRBJ2-3; cdr3_aa: CASNPAKDFPLDTQYF; cdr3_nt: TGTGCCAGCAACCCCGCGAAGGACTTCCCCTTGGATACGCAGTATTTT
d_call: TRBD1; clone_size: few; v_call: TRBV7-8; j_call: TRBJ2-7; cdr3_aa: CASSLTGTGAYEQYF; cdr3_nt: TGTGCCAGCAGCTTGACCGGGACAGGGGCCTACGAGCAGTACTTC
d_call: TRBD1; clone_size: .; v_call: TRBV29-1; j_call: TRBJ2-7; cdr3_aa: CSVVGQGLSEQYF; cdr3_nt: TGCAGCGTTGTGGGACAGGGGTTATCAGAGCAGTACTTC
d_call: .; clone_size: .; v_call: TRBV5-1; j_call: TRBJ2-2; cdr3_aa: CASSLFRSVTGELFF; cdr3_nt: TGCGCCAGCAGCCTATTCAGATCGGTAACCGGGGAGCTGTTTTTT
d_call: TRBD1; clone_size: .; v_call: TRBV6-5; j_call: TRBJ2-5; cdr3_aa: CASSSDRGRRCHF; cdr3_nt: TGTGCCAGCAGTTCGGACAGGGGGCGGCGGTGCCACTTC
d_call: .; clone_size: once; v_call: TRBV6-5; j_call: TRBJ2-7; cdr3_aa: CASSYSGGTYEQYF; cdr3_nt: TGTGCCAGCAGTTACTCGGGCGGGACCTACGAGCAGTACTTC
d_call: .; clone_size: .; v_call: TRBV5-4; j_call: TRBJ1-2; cdr3_aa: CASSLDGIANYGYTF; cdr3_nt: TGTGCCAGCAGCTTAGACGGAATAGCTAACTATGGCTACACCTTC
d_call: .; clone_size: few; v_call: TRBV9; j_call: TRBJ2-7; cdr3_aa: CASSVGVQLYEQYF; cdr3_nt: TGTGCCAGCAGCGTAGGGGTTCAACTCTACGAGCAGTACTTC
d_call: TRBD1; clone_size: .; v_call: TRBV5-4; j_call: TRBJ2-7; cdr3_aa: CASSSGQDTSYEQYF; cdr3_nt: TGTGCCAGCAGTTCGGGACAGGATACCTCCTACGAGCAGTACTTC
d_call: .; clone_size: .; v_call: TRBV5-6; j_call: TRBJ1-5; cdr3_aa: CASSLQRNQPQHF; cdr3_nt: TGTGCCAGCAGCTTGCAGAGAAATCAGCCCCAGCATTTT
d_call: TRBD1; clone_size: .; v_call: TRBV2; j_call: TRBJ2-2; cdr3_aa: CASTGEIGELFF; cdr3_nt: TGTGCCAGTACAGGGGAGATCGGGGAGCTGTTTTTT
d_call: .; clone_size: few; v_call: TRBV7-2; j_call: TRBJ2-3; cdr3_aa: CASTHPPDDRTDTQYF; cdr3_nt: TGTGCCAGCACCCATCCCCCGGACGATCGCACAGATACGCAGTATTTT
d_call: .; clone_size: .; v_call: TRBV5-4; j_call: TRBJ2-6; cdr3_aa: CASSLGGSRANVLTF; cdr3_nt: TGTGCCAGCAGCTTGGGAGGGTCTCGGGCCAACGTCCTGACTTTC
d_call: .; clone_size: few; v_call: TRBV5-1; j_call: TRBJ1-2; cdr3_aa: CASRKEEGYGYTF; cdr3_nt: TGCGCCAGCAGGAAAGAAGAGGGCTATGGCTACACCTTC
d_call: .; clone_size: once; v_call: TRBV15; j_call: TRBJ2-7; cdr3_aa: CATSRPNHQAEQYF; cdr3_nt: TGTGCCACCAGCAGACCCAACCACCAAGCCGAGCAGTACTTC
d_call: TRBD1; clone_size: .; v_call: TRBV5-4; j_call: TRBJ1-1; cdr3_aa: CASRRLMGQETNTEAFF; cdr3_nt: TGTGCCAGCAGGCGTTTGATGGGACAGGAGACAAACACTGAAGCTTTCTTT
d_call: .; clone_size: .; v_call: TRBV5-5; j_call: TRBJ2-2; cdr3_aa: CASSLGGADPNTGELFF; cdr3_nt: TGTGCCAGCAGCTTGGGCGGGGCGGACCCGAACACCGGGGAGCTGTTTTTT
d_call: .; clone_size: .; v_call: TRBV7-7; j_call: TRBJ2-5; cdr3_aa: CASSLDYSETQYF; cdr3_nt: TGTGCCAGCAGCTTAGATTATTCGGAGACCCAGTACTTC
d_call: .; clone_size: .; v_call: TRBV5-4; j_call: TRBJ1-2; cdr3_aa: CASSSSVLYNYGYTF; cdr3_nt: TGTGCCAGCAGCTCTTCGGTCCTTTACAACTATGGCTACACCTTC
d_call: .; clone_size: .; v_call: TRBV30; j_call: TRBJ1-5; cdr3_aa: CAWSGSNQPQHF; cdr3_nt: TGTGCCTGGAGTGGTAGCAATCAGCCCCAGCATTTT
d_call: TRBD1; clone_size: .; v_call: TRBV5-1; j_call: TRBJ1-2; cdr3_aa: CASSSLGQGNYGYTF; cdr3_nt: TGCGCCAGCAGCTCCCTGGGACAGGGCAACTATGGCTACACCTTC
d_call: TRBD2; clone_size: .; v_call: TRBV27; j_call: TRBJ2-2; cdr3_aa: CASSLQAGVFYDTGELFF; cdr3_nt: TGTGCCAGCAGTTTGCAGGCGGGAGTCTTTTACGACACCGGGGAGCTGTTTTTT
d_call: .; clone_size: .; v_call: TRBV5-4; j_call: TRBJ2-1; cdr3_aa: CASTWRNRTVHNEQFF; cdr3_nt: TGTGCCAGCACCTGGAGAAACCGGACAGTCCACAATGAGCAGTTCTTC
d_call: .; clone_size: .; v_call: TRBV13; j_call: TRBJ2-7; cdr3_aa: CASSPDLARRALEQYF; cdr3_nt: TGTGCCAGCAGCCCCGACTTAGCGAGACGGGCGCTCGAGCAGTACTTC
d_call: .; clone_size: .; v_call: TRBV11-2; j_call: TRBJ2-3; cdr3_aa: CASSLQSKPTDTQYF; cdr3_nt: TGTGCCAGCAGCTTGCAGTCAAAACCCACAGATACGCAGTATTTT
d_call: .; clone_size: once; v_call: TRBV6-5; j_call: TRBJ1-5; cdr3_aa: CASQPGNQLYQPQHF; cdr3_nt: TGTGCCTCTCAACCGGGGAACCAACTGTATCAGCCCCAGCATTTT
d_call: TRBD2; clone_size: .; v_call: TRBV2; j_call: TRBJ2-5; cdr3_aa: CARGTSGGSETQYF; cdr3_nt: TGTGCCAGGGGGACTAGCGGGGGCTCCGAGACCCAGTACTTC